The clone carrying this TCR beta chain occurred many times. This sample was taken from a study of T cells in Graves' hyperthyroidism and ophthalmopathy. The PBMCs were taken from roughly 9.3 ml of fresh peripheral blood. What was amplified from RNA transcripts were TCR beta CDR3 regions. Initially, a first-round RT-PCR of the TCR CDR3 employed the HTBI primer set. TCRdb re-called the multiplex PCR reads through MiXCR, storing one row per CDR3 protein. Among about 600,000 distinct CDR3 sequences listed, roughly 14% were seen once. The CDR3 loop spans 15 amino acids. Trimming took 4 bases from V and 1 from J; bases not matched to a gene: 5. Germline CDR1 and CDR2: SGHRS and YFSETQ.

Sequencing was performed on blood. The TCR was taken from a woman aged 45 to 65 with Graves' ophthalmopathy. This chain connects TRBV5-1 to TRBJ2-1; 7 positions match TRBD2. Here the CDR3 reads CASSQISGSYNEQFF. In nucleotides, the CDR3 is TGCGCCAGCAGCCAGATTAGCGGGTCCTACAATGAGCAGTTCTTC.